This passage covers 8 T cell receptor beta chains from one sample sequenced in a study of T cell responses to AZD1222 COVID-19 vaccine (dated by TCRdb to about 2021). According to the study, the label for this sample's time point signals: baseline before first vaccination. Library prep was done by the immunoSEQ multiplex PCR assay. What TCRdb holds here is the immuneACCESS table cut down to in-frame rearrangements. Part of the clones is not present; checked against another copy, under half of the missing clones reflect an unresolved V gene, and the others are unexplained. The sample records over 75,000 clones, 89% of which are singletons. The top ten clones comprise over 2% of the sample. Sequencing used peripheral blood, obtained on day 0 of AZD1222 vaccination. All receptors derive from an adult in good health.

This chain uses TRBV7-8 with TRBJ1-1; possible D gene TRBD1, 6 bases. Germline loops: CDR1 SGHVS, CDR2 FQNEAQ. The CDR3 loop spans 13 amino acids. V lost 5 bases to trimming and J lost 11 bases, with 18 bases between them. The CDR3 is CASSATPGAKAFF. CDR3 bases: TGTGCCAGCAGCGCCACACCGGGGGCTAAGGCTTTCTTT.

This clone appeared a single time. CDR3 DNA: TGTGCCAGTAGCGAGACTAGCGGAAACACAGATACGCAGTATTTT. It specifies CASSETSGNTDTQYF. The chain carries TRBV19 and TRBJ2-3; 9 nucleotides line up with TRBD2. Germline values: CDR1 LNHDA, CDR2 SQIVND (reference sequence). CDR3 length: 15 residues. V shed 6 bases, J shed 2 bases, and the junction held 6 bases outside the gene matches.

As for this clone: One end of the junction fails to match germline, which may point to a read error. The chain links TRBV6-2 or TRBV6-3 to TRBJ2-7; possible D gene TRBD2, 6 bases. Germline V lookup: CDR1 MNHEY, CDR2 SVGEGT. CDR3 size: 16 residues. The CDR3 DNA sequence: TGTGCCAGCAGCTACTCCGCCTGGGACTCGGCCTACGAGCAGTACTTC. This codes for CASSYSAWDSAYEQYF.

The genes are TRBV12-3 or TRBV12-4 and TRBJ2-1; D unresolved. The V and J ends lost 4 bases and 7 bases respectively, with 11 bases between them. This CDR3 spans 13 amino acids. CDR3 nucleotide sequence: TGTGCCAGCAGTTCAGGACCGGAGAATGAGCAGTTCTTC. Encoded protein: CASSSGPENEQFF.

The V call is TRBV18, the J call TRBJ1-1; D remains ambiguous. This CDR3 contains 14 residues. Germline lookup yields CDR1 KGHSH and CDR2 LQKENI. The V gene lost 2 bases and the J gene lost 0 bases, with 7 bases spanning the gap. CDR3 sequence: CASSPGSMNTEAFF. The CDR3 DNA reads as TGTGCCAGCTCACCAGGGTCCATGAACACTGAAGCTTTCTTT.

The chain is built from TRBV5-1 and TRBJ2-2; 9 bases map to TRBD1. The CDR3 totals 15 residues. Germline CDR1 SGHRS, CDR2 YFSETQ. The J segment lost 4 bases and the V segment lost 4 bases, leaving 5 bases of the junction unmatched. The CDR3 sequence is CASSPGTGPTGELFF. The CDR3 DNA reads as TGCGCCAGCAGCCCAGGGACAGGGCCCACCGGGGAGCTGTTTTTT.

The V call is TRBV29-1, the J call TRBJ1-1; possible D gene TRBD1, 5 bases. Germline V CDR1 and CDR2: SQVTM, ANQGSEA. Deletions cut 4 bases from V and 6 bases from J, with 18 bases between. This CDR3 is 14 amino acids long. CDR3 amino acids: CSVAPRLLGAEAFF. In DNA form, the CDR3 reads TGCAGCGTTGCCCCACGACTCCTAGGGGCTGAAGCTTTCTTT. The full variable domain, completed using reference TRBV29-1 and TRBJ1-1, is SAVISQKPSRDICQRGTSLTIQCQVDSQVTMMFWYRQQPGQSLTLIATANQGSEATYESGFVIDKFPISRPNLTFSTLTVSNMSPEDSSIYLCSVAPRLLGAEAFFGQGTRLTVV.

J is TRBJ2-5 and V is TRBV3-1 (or the pseudogene TRBV3-2); 11 bases map to TRBD1. Per the germline V gene, CDR1 is LGHDT and CDR2 is YNNKEL (reference sequence). V shed 1 base and J 5 bases; nucleotides not matched to a gene: 3. The CDR3 loop spans 15 amino acids. CDR3 nucleotides: TGTGCCAGCAGCCAAGGGACAGGGGGCGCGGAGACCCAGTACTTC. As protein: CASSQGTGGAETQYF.